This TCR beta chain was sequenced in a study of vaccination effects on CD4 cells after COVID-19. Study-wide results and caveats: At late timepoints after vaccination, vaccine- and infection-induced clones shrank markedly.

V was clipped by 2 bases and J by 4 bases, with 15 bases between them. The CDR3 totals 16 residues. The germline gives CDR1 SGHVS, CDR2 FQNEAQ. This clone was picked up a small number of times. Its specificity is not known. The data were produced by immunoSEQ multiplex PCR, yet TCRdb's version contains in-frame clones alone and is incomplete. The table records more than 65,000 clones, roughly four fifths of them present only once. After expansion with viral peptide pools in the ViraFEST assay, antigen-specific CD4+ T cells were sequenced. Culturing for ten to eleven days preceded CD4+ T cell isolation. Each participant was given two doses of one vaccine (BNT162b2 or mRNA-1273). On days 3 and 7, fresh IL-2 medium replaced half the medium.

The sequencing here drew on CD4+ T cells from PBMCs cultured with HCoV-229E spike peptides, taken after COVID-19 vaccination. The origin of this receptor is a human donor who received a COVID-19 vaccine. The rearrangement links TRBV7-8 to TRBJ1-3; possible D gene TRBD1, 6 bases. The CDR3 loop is CASSLLGGLEGNTIYF. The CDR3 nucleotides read TGTGCCAGCAGCTTATTAGGGGGGCTCGAAGGAAACACCATATATTTT.